This T cell receptor beta chain derives from a study of blood T cell repertoires in COVID-19. Sequencing was performed with immunoSEQ multiplex PCR; in TCRdb, only in-frame clones are kept and a portion is missing. The sample yields about 420,000 clones, roughly 90% seen once. Germline V lookup: CDR1 MGHDK, CDR2 SYGVNS. The ends lost 1 base at V and 11 bases at J; junction bases unmatched: 5. This CDR3 has 13 residues. This chain uses TRBV25-1 with TRBJ1-1; 9 nucleotides agree with TRBD1. What was sequenced was peripheral blood. This receptor was obtained from a man aged 18 to 30 with COVID-19, enrolled during active disease. This CDR3 reads CASSEWGQGGAFF. The CDR3 nucleotides are TGTGCCAGCAGTGAATGGGGACAGGGAGGTGCTTTCTTT.